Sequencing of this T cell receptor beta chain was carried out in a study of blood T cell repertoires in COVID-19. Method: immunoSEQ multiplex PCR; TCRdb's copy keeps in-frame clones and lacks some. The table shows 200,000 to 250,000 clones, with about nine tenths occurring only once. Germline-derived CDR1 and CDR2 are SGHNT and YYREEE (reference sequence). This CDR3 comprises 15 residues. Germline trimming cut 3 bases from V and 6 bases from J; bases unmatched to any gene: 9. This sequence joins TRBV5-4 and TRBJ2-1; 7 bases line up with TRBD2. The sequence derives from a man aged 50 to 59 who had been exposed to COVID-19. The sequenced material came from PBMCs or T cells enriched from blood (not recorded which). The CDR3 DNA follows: TGTGCCAGCAGCTCCACTAGCGTCGGGGGCAATGAGCAGTTCTTC. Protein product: CASSSTSVGGNEQFF.